This T cell receptor beta chain was observed in a study of early T cells in non-severe SARS-CoV-2 infection. Study at large: Sequencing was performed on bulk RNA from unsorted whole blood, leaving chains unpaired.

As part of library construction, unique molecular identifiers were attached to individual cDNA molecules. TCRdb processed the 5' RACE reads anew with MiXCR; each CDR3 protein has one entry. The data hold around 53,000 distinct CDR3 sequences, with around 9.1% observed a single time. This clonotype was counted a few times. The V segment lost 2 bases and the J segment 0 bases; nucleotides outside the gene matches: 11. The CDR3 sequence is 19 residues long. Per the germline V gene, CDR1 is KGHDR and CDR2 is SFDVKD. The receptor comes from an adult who was a healthcare worker with PCR-confirmed SARS-CoV-2 infection or an uninfected control (not recorded which). Sequences were obtained from whole blood. The J gene is TRBJ2-1, the V gene TRBV24-1, with 8 bases aligning to TRBD2. CDR3 coding DNA: TGTGCCACCAGTGATTCCACCCAACAGCGGGGGAGCTCCTACAATGAGCAGTTCTTC. This encodes CATSDSTQQRGSSYNEQFF.